The entry below describes one T cell receptor (beta chain). These data belong to a study of neoadjuvant nivolumab and ipilimumab in lung cancer. V dropped 2 bases and J dropped 3 bases, with 11 bases sitting between them. The CDR3 runs to 14 residues. The germline gives CDR1 MNHNS, CDR2 SASEGT. Assay: immunoSEQ multiplex PCR; the TCRdb copy retains only in-frame clones and omits some. This table has some 50,000 clones, approximately 90% appearing once. V usage is TRBV6-1 and J usage is TRBJ2-7, with D hard to call. This TCR came from an adult with non-small cell lung cancer. Some clones in this sample may be carry-over from other donors' samples. The specimen was blood, collected before neoadjuvant nivolumab, alone or with ipilimumab. CDR3 nucleotide sequence: TGTGCCAGCAGTGAATACCCCGTGGGCTACGAGCAGTACTTC. Protein product: CASSEYPVGYEQYF.